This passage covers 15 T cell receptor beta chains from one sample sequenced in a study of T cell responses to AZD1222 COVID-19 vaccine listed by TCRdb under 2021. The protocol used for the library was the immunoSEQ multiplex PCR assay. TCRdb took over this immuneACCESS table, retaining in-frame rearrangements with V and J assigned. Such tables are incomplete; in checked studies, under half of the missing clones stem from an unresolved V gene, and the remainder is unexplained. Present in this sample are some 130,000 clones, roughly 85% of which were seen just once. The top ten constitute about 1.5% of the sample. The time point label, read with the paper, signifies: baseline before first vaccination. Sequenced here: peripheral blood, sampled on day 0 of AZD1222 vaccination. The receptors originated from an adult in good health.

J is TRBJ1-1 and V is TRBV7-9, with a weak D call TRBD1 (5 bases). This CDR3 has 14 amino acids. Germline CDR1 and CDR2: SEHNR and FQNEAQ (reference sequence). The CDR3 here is CALHGGVLNTEAFF. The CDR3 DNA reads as TGTGCACTGCACGGAGGGGTTCTCAACACTGAAGCTTTCTTT.

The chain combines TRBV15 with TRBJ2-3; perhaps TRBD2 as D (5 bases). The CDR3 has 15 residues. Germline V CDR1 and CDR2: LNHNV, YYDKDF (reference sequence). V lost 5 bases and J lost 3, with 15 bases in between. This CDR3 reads CATSWREGRTDTQYF. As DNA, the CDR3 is TGTGCCACCAGCTGGAGAGAGGGCAGGACAGATACGCAGTATTTT.

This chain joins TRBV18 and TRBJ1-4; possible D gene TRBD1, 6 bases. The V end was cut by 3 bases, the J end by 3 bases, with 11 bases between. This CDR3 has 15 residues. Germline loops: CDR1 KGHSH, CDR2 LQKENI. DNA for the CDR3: TGTGCCAGCTCACCCCAGGACAGCTCTAATGAAAAACTGTTTTTT. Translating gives CASSPQDSSNEKLFF.

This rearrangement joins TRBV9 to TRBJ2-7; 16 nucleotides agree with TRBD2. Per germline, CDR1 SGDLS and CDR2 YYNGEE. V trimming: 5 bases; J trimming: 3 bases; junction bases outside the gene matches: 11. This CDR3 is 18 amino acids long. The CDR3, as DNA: TGTGCCAGCAGTCATCGCGCCGGGACTAGCGGGGGGGTCTACGAGCAGTACTTC. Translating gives CASSHRAGTSGGVYEQYF.

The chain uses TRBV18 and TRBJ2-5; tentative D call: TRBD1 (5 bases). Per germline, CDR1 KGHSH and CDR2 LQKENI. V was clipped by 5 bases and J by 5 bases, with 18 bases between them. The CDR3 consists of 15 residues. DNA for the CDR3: TGTGCCAGCTCAGCTAATAGGGGTTCGTTCGAGACCCAGTACTTC. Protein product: CASSANRGSFETQYF.

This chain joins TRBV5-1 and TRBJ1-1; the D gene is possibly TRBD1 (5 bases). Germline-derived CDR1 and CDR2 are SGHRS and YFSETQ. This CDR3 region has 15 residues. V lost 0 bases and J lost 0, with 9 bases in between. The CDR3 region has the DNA TGCGCCAGCAGCTTGGGGACAATCATGAACACTGAAGCTTTCTTT. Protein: CASSLGTIMNTEAFF.

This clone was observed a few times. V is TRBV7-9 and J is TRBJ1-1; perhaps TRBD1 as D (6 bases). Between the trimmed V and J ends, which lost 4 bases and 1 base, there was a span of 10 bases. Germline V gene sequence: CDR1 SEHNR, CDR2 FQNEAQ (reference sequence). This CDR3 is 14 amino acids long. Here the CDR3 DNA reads TGTGCCAGCAGCTGGGGGACAAAGAACACTGAAGCTTTCTTT. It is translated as CASSWGTKNTEAFF.

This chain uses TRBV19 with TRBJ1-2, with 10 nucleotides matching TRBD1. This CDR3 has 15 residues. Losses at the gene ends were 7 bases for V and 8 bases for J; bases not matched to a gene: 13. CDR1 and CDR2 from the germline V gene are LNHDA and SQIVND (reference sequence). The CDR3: CASIHLFDRGLGYTF. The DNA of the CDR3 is TGTGCCAGTATCCACCTGTTCGACAGGGGGCTAGGCTACACCTTC.

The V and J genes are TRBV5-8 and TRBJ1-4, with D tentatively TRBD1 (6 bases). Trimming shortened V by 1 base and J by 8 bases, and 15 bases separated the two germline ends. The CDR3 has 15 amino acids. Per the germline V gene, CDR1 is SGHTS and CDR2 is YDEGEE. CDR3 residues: CASSLLRGRREKLFF. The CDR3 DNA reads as TGTGCCAGCAGCTTGTTGCGGGGGCGAAGGGAAAAACTGTTTTTT.

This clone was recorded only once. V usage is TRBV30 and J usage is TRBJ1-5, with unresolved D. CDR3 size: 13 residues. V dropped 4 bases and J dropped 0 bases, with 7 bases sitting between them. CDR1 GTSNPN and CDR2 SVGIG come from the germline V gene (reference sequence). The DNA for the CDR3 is TGTGCCTGGAACGGACTTAGCAATCAGCCCCAGCATTTT. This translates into CAWNGLSNQPQHF.

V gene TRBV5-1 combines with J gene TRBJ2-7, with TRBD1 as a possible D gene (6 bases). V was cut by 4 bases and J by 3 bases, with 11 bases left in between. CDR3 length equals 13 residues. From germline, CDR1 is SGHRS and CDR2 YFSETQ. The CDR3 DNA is TGCGCCAGCAGCCCCGGACAGAACTACGAGCAGTACTTC. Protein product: CASSPGQNYEQYF.

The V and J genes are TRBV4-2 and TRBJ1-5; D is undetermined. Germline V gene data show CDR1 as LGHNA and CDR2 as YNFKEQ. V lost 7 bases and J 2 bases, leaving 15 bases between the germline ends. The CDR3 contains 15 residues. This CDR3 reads CASTLSKARNQPQHF. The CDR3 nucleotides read TGTGCCAGCACACTTTCTAAAGCTCGCAATCAGCCCCAGCATTTT.

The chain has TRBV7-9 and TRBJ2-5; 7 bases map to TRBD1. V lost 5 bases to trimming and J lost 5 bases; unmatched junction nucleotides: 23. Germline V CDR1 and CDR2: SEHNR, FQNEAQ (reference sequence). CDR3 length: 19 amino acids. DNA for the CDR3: TGTGCCAGCAGCAACCCCGTAGCCGTCTACAGGGGCCGTGGGGAGACCCAGTACTTC. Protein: CASSNPVAVYRGRGETQYF.

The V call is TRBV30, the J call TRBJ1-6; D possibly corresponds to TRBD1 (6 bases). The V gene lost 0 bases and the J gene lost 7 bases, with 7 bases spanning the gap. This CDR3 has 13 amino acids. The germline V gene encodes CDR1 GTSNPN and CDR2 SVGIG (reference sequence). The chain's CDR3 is CAWSVDRNSPLHF. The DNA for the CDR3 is TGTGCCTGGAGTGTAGACAGGAATTCACCCCTCCACTTT.

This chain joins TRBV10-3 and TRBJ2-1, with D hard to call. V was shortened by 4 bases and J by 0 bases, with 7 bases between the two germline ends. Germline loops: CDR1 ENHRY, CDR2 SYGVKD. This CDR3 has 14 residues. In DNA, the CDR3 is TGTGCCATCAGTGGTATGAGCTCCTACAATGAGCAGTTCTTC. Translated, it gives CAISGMSSYNEQFF.